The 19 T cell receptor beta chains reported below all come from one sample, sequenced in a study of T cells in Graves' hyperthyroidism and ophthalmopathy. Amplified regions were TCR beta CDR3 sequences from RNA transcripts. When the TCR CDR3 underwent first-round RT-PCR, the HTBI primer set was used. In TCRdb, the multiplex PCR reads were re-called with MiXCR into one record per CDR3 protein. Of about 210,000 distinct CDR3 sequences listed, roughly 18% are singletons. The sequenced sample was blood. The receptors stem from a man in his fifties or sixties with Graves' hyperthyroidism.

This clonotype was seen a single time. CDR3 nucleotide sequence: TGTGCCAGCAGCGGGCGGACTAGCGGGAGTGGCACCGGGGAGCTGTTTTTT. This encodes CASSGRTSGSGTGELFF. V and J are TRBV11-3 and TRBJ2-2, with TRBD2 matching 13 bases. The CDR3 covers 17 residues. The germline V gene has CDR1 SGHNT and CDR2 YENEEA. With 5 bases clipped from V and 4 bases from J, the junction kept 7 bases outside the gene matches.

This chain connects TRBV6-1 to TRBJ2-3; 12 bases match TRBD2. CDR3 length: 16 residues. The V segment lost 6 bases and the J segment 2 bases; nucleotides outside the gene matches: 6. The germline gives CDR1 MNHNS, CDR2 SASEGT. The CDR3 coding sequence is TGTGCCAGCAGGGGACTAGCGGGTGAACACACAGATACGCAGTATTTT. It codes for CASRGLAGEHTDTQYF.

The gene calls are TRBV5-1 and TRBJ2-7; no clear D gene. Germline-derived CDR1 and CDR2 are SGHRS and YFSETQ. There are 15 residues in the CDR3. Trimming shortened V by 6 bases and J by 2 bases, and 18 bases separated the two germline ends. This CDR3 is CASTPGDTRTYEQYF. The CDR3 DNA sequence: TGCGCCAGCACCCCCGGTGACACACGAACCTACGAGCAGTACTTC.

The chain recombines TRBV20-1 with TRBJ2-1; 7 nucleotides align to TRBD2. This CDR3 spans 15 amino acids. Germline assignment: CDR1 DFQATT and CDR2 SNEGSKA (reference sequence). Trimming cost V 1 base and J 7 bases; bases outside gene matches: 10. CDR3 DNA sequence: TGCAGTGCTAGAGCCGGGACTACCGTGGGGAATGAGCAGTTCTTC. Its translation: CSARAGTTVGNEQFF.

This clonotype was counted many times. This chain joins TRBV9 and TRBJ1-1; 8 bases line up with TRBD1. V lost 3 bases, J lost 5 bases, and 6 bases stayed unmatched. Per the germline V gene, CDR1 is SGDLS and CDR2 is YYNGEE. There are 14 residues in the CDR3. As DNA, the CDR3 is TGTGCCAGCAGCGCAGGACAGGGCGGTACTGAAGCTTTCTTT. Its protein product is CASSAGQGGTEAFF.

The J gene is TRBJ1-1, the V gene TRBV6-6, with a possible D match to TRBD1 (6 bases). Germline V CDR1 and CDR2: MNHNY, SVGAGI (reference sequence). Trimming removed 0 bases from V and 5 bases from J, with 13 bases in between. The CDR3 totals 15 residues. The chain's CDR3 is CASSYSPHQGTEAFF. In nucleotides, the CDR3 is TGTGCCAGCAGTTACTCGCCACACCAGGGGACTGAAGCTTTCTTT.

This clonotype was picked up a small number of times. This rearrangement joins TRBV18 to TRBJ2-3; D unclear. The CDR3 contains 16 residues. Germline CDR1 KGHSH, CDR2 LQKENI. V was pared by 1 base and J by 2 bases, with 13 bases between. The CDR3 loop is CASSPRSEQNTDTQYF. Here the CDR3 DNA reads TGTGCCAGCTCACCACGGAGCGAGCAGAACACAGATACGCAGTATTTT.

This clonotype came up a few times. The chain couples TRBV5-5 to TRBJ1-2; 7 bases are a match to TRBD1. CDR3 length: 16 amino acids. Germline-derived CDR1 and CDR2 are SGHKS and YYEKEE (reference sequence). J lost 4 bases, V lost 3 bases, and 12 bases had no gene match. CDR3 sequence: CASSSRHQGEIYGYTF. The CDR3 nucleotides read TGTGCCAGCAGCTCCAGGCACCAGGGGGAGATCTATGGCTACACCTTC. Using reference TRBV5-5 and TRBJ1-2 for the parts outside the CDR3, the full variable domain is DAGVTQSPTHLIKTRGQQVTLRCSPISGHKSVSWYQQVLGQGPQFIFQYYEKEERGRGNFPDRFSARQFPNYSSELNVNALLLGDSALYLCASSSRHQGEIYGYTFGSGTRLTVV.

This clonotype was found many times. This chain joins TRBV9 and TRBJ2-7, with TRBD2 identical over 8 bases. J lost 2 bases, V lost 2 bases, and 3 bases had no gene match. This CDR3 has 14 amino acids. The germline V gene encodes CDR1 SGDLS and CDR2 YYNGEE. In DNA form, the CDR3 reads TGTGCCAGCAGCGTCGGGGGGGGCACCTACGAGCAGTACTTC. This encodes CASSVGGGTYEQYF.

The CDR3 nucleotides are TGTGCCAGCAGTGACCCTCCCGGACGGAACTACGAGCAGTACTTC. Protein product: CASSDPPGRNYEQYF. This chain uses TRBV6-1 with TRBJ2-7; D call uncertain. The CDR3 has 15 residues. Germline V gene lookup returns CDR1 MNHNS and CDR2 SASEGT. V dropped 3 bases and J dropped 3 bases, with 15 bases sitting between them.

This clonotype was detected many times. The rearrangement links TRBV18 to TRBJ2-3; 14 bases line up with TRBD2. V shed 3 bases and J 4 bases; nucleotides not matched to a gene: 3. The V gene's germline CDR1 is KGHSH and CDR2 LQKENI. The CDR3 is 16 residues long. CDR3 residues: CASSPGTSGSADTQYF. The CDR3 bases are TGTGCCAGCTCACCGGGGACTAGCGGGAGTGCAGATACGCAGTATTTT.

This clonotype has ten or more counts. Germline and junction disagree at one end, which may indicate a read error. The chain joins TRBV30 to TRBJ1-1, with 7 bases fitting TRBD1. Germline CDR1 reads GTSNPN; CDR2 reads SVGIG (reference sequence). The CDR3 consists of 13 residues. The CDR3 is CAWSPGPLTGEVF. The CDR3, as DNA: TGTGCCTGGAGTCCGGGCCCCCTAACAGGGGAAGTCTTT.

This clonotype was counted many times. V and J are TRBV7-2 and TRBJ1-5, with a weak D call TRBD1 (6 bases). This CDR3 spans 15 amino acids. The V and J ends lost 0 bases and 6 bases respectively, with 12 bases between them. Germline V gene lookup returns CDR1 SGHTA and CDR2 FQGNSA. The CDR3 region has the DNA TGTGCCAGCAGCTTAGCTTCCGGGGGCGGTCAGCCCCAGCATTTT. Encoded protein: CASSLASGGGQPQHF.

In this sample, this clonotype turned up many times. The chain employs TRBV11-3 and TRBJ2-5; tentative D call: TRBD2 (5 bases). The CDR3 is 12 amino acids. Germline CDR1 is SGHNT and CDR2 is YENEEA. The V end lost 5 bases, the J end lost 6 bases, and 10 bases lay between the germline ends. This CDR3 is CASSRGEKTQYF. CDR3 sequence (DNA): TGTGCCAGCAGCCGTGGGGAGAAGACCCAGTACTTC.

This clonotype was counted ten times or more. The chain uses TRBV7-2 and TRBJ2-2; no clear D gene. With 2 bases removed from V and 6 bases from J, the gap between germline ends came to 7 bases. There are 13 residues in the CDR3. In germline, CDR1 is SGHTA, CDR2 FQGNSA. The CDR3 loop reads CASSLQQAGELFF. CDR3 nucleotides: TGTGCCAGCAGCTTACAGCAGGCCGGGGAGCTGTTTTTT.

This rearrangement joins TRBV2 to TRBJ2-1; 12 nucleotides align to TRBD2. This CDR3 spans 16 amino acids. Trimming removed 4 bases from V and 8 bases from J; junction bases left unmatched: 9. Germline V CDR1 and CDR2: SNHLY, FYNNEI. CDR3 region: CASSGDLAGGGDEQFF. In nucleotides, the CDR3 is TGTGCCAGCAGTGGAGACCTAGCGGGAGGGGGCGATGAGCAGTTCTTC.

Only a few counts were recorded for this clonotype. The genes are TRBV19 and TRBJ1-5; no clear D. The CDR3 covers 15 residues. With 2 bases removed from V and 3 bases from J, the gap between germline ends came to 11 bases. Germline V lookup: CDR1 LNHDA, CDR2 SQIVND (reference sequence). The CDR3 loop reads CASSIFDGNNQPQHF. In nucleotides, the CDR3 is TGTGCCAGTAGTATATTCGACGGGAACAATCAGCCCCAGCATTTT.

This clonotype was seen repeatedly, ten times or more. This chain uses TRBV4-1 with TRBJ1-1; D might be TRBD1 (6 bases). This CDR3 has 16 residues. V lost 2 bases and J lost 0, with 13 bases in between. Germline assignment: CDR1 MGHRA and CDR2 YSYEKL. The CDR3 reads CASSQSLGGMNTEAFF. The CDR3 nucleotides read TGCGCCAGCAGCCAATCCCTGGGGGGCATGAACACTGAAGCTTTCTTT.

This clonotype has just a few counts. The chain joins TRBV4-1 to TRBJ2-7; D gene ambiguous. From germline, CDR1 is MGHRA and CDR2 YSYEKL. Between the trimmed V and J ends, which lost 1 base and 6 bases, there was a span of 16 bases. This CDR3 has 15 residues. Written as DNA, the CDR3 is TGCGCCAGCAGCCAAGGCCCCTCCAATCAAGGCGAGCAGTACTTC. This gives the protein CASSQGPSNQGEQYF.